The 6 T cell receptor beta chains below come from one sample, sequenced in a study of molecular identifiers for immune sequencing clone quantification. TCRdb used MiXCR to reprocess the PCR reads, holding one entry per CDR3 protein. The sample lists more than 250,000 distinct CDR3 sequences, about a fifth occurring once. Sequencing was performed on naive CD8+ T cells from blood, with Jurkat cell RNA spiked in. Subset defined: FACS-sorted CD8+CD4-CCR7+CD45RA+ naive T cells. The receptor set was obtained from a human donor in good health. Some libraries in this study had Jurkat cell RNA spiked in.

Comment on this clonotype: Being one base from a much bigger clone, this may be a read error. Because it lacks the conserved phenylalanine or tryptophan at the end, this CDR3 is likely a read error. The chain is built from TRBV19 and TRBJ2-7; D perhaps matches TRBD1 (5 bases). There are 14 residues in the CDR3. Germline V gene lookup returns CDR1 LNHDA and CDR2 SQIVND (reference sequence). V lost 3 bases and J 2 bases, leaving 11 bases between the germline ends. The CDR3 DNA reads TGTGCCAGTAGTATGGGGCACAGGACCTACGAGCAGTACTCC. Translated, it gives CASSMGHRTYEQYS.

This clonotype was detected ten times or more. V and J are TRBV6-5 and TRBJ2-1, with 10 nucleotides matching TRBD1. This CDR3 comprises 13 residues. After removal of 6 bases from V and 7 bases from J, the junction contained 3 bases not matched to a gene. CDR1 and CDR2 (germline): MNHEY, SVGAGI. DNA for the CDR3: TGTGCCAGCAGGAGGACAGGGGGGAATGAGCAGTTCTTC. It specifies CASRRTGGNEQFF.

About this clonotype itself: This may come from a read error, since a much larger clone is one base off. This rearrangement joins TRBV5-5 to TRBJ1-6; 7 bases align to TRBD1. This CDR3 is built from 15 residues. The germline CDR1 and CDR2 sequences are SGHKS and YYEKEE (reference sequence). This CDR3 reads CVSSDETGISSPLHF. CDR3 nucleotide sequence: TGTGTCAGCAGCGACGAGACAGGGATTAGTTCACCCCTCCACTTT.

This clonotype was counted many times. V is TRBV29-1 and J is TRBJ2-2; tentative D call: TRBD2 (7 bases). V lost 2 bases and J lost 2, with 9 bases in between. Germline V gene lookup returns CDR1 SQVTM and CDR2 ANQGSEA. The CDR3 is 14 amino acids. The CDR3 DNA sequence: TGCAGCGTTGAACGGGGGGCCAACACCGGGGAGCTGTTTTTT. Its translation is CSVERGANTGELFF.

The rearrangement uses TRBV27 and TRBJ2-5; possibly TRBD1 for D (7 bases). Germline V lookup: CDR1 MNHEY, CDR2 SMNVEV (reference sequence). V was clipped by 10 bases and J by 1 base, with 19 bases between them. The CDR3 sequence is 15 residues long. CDR3 amino acids: CATRLGGGPQETQYF. The CDR3 DNA reads as TGTGCCACCAGACTAGGAGGGGGCCCCCAAGAGACCCAGTACTTC.

Only one count was recorded for this clonotype. It may be a read error: a sequence one base away is much more abundant. This chain's CDR3 is CAWMSERTQEAQYF. In DNA form, the CDR3 reads TGTGCCTGGATGTCAGAAAGGACACAAGAGGCCCAGTACTTC. The chain has TRBV30 and TRBJ2-5; maybe TRBD1 (5 bases). From germline, CDR1 is GTSNPN and CDR2 SVGIG (reference sequence). The CDR3 contains 14 residues.